Below are 17 T cell receptor beta chains sequenced from a single sample in a study of T cells in Graves' hyperthyroidism and ophthalmopathy. RNA transcripts gave rise to amplified TCR beta CDR3 regions. In the first-round RT-PCR of the TCR CDR3, the HTBI primer set was used. Using its own MiXCR run on the multiplex PCR reads, TCRdb lists one record per CDR3 protein. The sample has hundreds of thousands of distinct CDR3 sequences; about 38% are singletons. Source material: blood. The receptors shown here come from a man in his late teens or twenties with Graves' hyperthyroidism.

This clonotype showed up just a few times. This chain links TRBV6-1 with TRBJ2-7; 9 bases are a match to TRBD2. The length of the CDR3 is 16 residues. J gave up 3 bases and V 6 bases, and 12 bases lay outside the gene matches. Germline-derived CDR1 and CDR2 are MNHNS and SASEGT. The DNA for the CDR3 is TGTGCCAGCAGGCTAACGGGACTAGCATCCCACTACGAGCAGTACTTC. Its protein product is CASRLTGLASHYEQYF.

This clonotype showed up just a few times. V gene TRBV14 combines with J gene TRBJ1-1; D call uncertain. This CDR3 contains 16 residues. V lost 1 base and J lost 0, with 12 bases in between. Per the germline V gene, CDR1 is SGHDN and CDR2 is FVKESK. CDR3 in amino acids: CASSQGQTLMNTEAFF. CDR3 sequence (DNA): TGTGCCAGCAGCCAAGGGCAGACACTCATGAACACTGAAGCTTTCTTT.

Ten or more counts support this clonotype. CDR3 sequence: CASSNSGGVYGYTF. Written as DNA, the CDR3 is TGTGCCAGTAGTAACTCAGGAGGGGTCTATGGCTACACCTTC. V usage is TRBV19 and J usage is TRBJ1-2; a weak D match, TRBD1 (5 bases). The germline V and J ends were trimmed by 4 bases and 4 bases, with 13 bases remaining between them. Germline V gene sequence: CDR1 LNHDA, CDR2 SQIVND (reference sequence). The CDR3 contains 14 residues.

This clonotype was observed many times. CDR3: CSAREEGWSTEAFF. As DNA, the CDR3 is TGCAGTGCTAGAGAAGAGGGTTGGAGCACTGAAGCTTTCTTT. The chain uses TRBV20-1 and TRBJ1-1; D unclear. This CDR3 has 14 residues. Between the trimmed V and J ends, which lost 0 bases and 4 bases, there was a span of 12 bases. CDR1 is DFQATT and CDR2 is SNEGSKA in the germline V gene (reference sequence).

CDR3 bases: TGTGCCAGCAGCCGCCTAGCGGGGGGGCTAGATACGCAGTATTTT. This sequence encodes CASSRLAGGLDTQYF. The chain links TRBV7-6 to TRBJ2-3; 12 nucleotides align to TRBD2. With 5 bases clipped from V and 5 bases from J, the junction kept 5 bases outside the gene matches. Per germline, CDR1 SGHVS and CDR2 FNYEAQ. This CDR3 contains 15 residues.

As concerns this clonotype: Given a much more abundant clone one base away, this may be a read error. DNA for the CDR3: TGTGCCAGCAGTTTCCCGGAGAACACCATGTATTTT. Residues: CASSFPENTMYF. The chain couples TRBV12-3 or TRBV12-4 to TRBJ1-3; no firm D call. This CDR3 is 12 amino acids long.

This clonotype was seen at least ten times. The CDR3 DNA reads as TGTGCCAGTAGTAGCCTACGGACAGCGACCATGCGCTACGAGCAGTACTTC. This encodes CASSSLRTATMRYEQYF. This chain links TRBV19 with TRBJ2-7, with D maybe TRBD1 (6 bases). The CDR3 has 17 amino acids. V lost 4 bases and J 3 bases, leaving 22 bases between the germline ends. The V gene's germline CDR1 is LNHDA and CDR2 SQIVND (reference sequence). The full variable domain, with the rest looked up from reference TRBV19 and TRBJ2-7, is DGGITQSPKYLFRKEGQNVTLSCEQNLNHDAMYWYRQDPGQGLRLIYYSQIVNDFQKGDIAEGYSVSREKKESFPLTVTSAQKNPTAFYLCASSSLRTATMRYEQYFGPGTRLTVT.

This clonotype has more than one count but fewer than ten. The V call is TRBV5-4, the J call TRBJ2-7; 8 positions agree with TRBD1. The V gene end was trimmed by 5 bases and the J gene end by 1 base; junction bases not matched to a gene: 8. CDR1 SGHNT and CDR2 YYREEE come from the germline V gene (reference sequence). This CDR3 is 15 amino acids long. DNA for the CDR3: TGTGCCAGCAGTTTTGTAACAGGGGGGTCCTACGAGCAGTACTTC. Translated: CASSFVTGGSYEQYF. The full variable domain, with the rest looked up from reference TRBV5-4 and TRBJ2-7, is ETGVTQSPTHLIKTRGQQVTLRCSSQSGHNTVSWYQQALGQGPQFIFQYYREEENGRGNFPPRFSGLQFPNYSSELNVNALELDDSALYLCASSFVTGGSYEQYFGPGTRLTVT.

This clonotype was recorded many times. The rearrangement links TRBV7-2 to TRBJ2-7; 8 bases line up with TRBD2. Looked up from germline, CDR1 is SGHTA and CDR2 is FQGNSA. The junction had 9 bases not matched to a gene; V was cut back by 4 bases and J by 4 bases. This CDR3 is 15 amino acids long. The CDR3 is CASSSKAGVAYEQYF. DNA of the CDR3: TGTGCCAGCAGCTCCAAAGCGGGAGTGGCGTACGAGCAGTACTTC. The variable domain in full, completed from reference TRBV7-2 and TRBJ2-7, reads GAGVSQSPSNKVTEKGKDVELRCDPISGHTALYWYRQSLGQGLEFLIYFQGNSAPDKSGLPSDRFSAERTGGSVSTLTIQRTQQEDSAVYLCASSSKAGVAYEQYFGPGTRLTVT.

This clonotype was seen a handful of times. The genes are TRBV6-1 and TRBJ1-6; weak D call: TRBD1 (5 bases). Trimming cost V 1 base and J 7 bases, with 11 bases left between them. Per the germline V gene, CDR1 is MNHNS and CDR2 is SASEGT. CDR3 length equals 15 residues. The CDR3 DNA reads as TGTGCCAGCAGTGAAGTCTCAGGGAACAATTCACCCCTCCACTTT. Amino acid sequence: CASSEVSGNNSPLHF.

The chain recombines TRBV19 with TRBJ2-2; D gene uncertain. This CDR3 comprises 14 residues. Trimming took 3 bases from V and 4 from J, leaving 9 bases between them. Per germline, CDR1 LNHDA and CDR2 SQIVND (reference sequence). Here the CDR3 reads CASSIPGITGELFF. The CDR3 nucleotides are TGTGCCAGTAGTATTCCTGGGATCACCGGGGAGCTGTTTTTT.

V usage is TRBV7-9 and J usage is TRBJ2-7; D possibly corresponds to TRBD2 (6 bases). This CDR3 is 17 amino acids long. Germline CDR1 SEHNR, CDR2 FQNEAQ (reference sequence). The V end was cut by 5 bases, the J end by 3 bases, with 23 bases between. The CDR3, as DNA: TGTGCCAGCAGCCCCGGCGGCCTAGCGAGCCGTTACTACGAGCAGTACTTC. Protein: CASSPGGLASRYYEQYF.

The chain couples TRBV20-1 to TRBJ1-1; D unresolved. V lost 5 bases, J lost 1 base, and 8 bases lay in between. CDR1 DFQATT and CDR2 SNEGSKA come from the germline V gene (reference sequence). The CDR3 spans 12 residues. The CDR3 is CSAVGGNTEAFF. CDR3 bases: TGCAGTGCTGTCGGAGGGAACACTGAAGCTTTCTTT.

This clonotype was observed a single time. A junction end diverges from the germline sequence, so it may reflect a read error. CDR3 protein: CASSPRSSIDFSGNTIYF. The DNA for the CDR3 is TGTGCCAGCAGTCCGAGGTCTAGCATTGACTTCTCTGGAAACACCATATATTTT. V and J are TRBV10-3 and TRBJ1-3; the D is unclear. Germline assignment: CDR1 ENHRY and CDR2 SYGVKD. CDR3 length equals 18 residues.

In the case of this clonotype: A much larger clone sits a single nucleotide away, making a read error possible. The rearrangement links TRBV7-2 to TRBJ1-2; no reliable D call. Germline-derived CDR1 and CDR2 are SGHTA and FQGNSA. The CDR3 totals 14 residues. CDR3 coding DNA: TGTGCCGGCAGCTTAGTTTCGGAGGCATATGGCTACACCTTC. It is translated as CAGSLVSEAYGYTF.

This clonotype showed up many times. The chain joins TRBV9 to TRBJ2-7; TRBD1 aligns across 7 bases. V lost 4 bases, J lost 1 base, and 11 bases stayed unmatched. CDR1 and CDR2 from the germline V gene are SGDLS and YYNGEE. The CDR3 length is 16 residues. CDR3 sequence reads: CASSSPTGTESYEQYF. The DNA of the CDR3 is TGTGCCAGCAGCTCGCCGACCGGGACAGAGTCCTACGAGCAGTACTTC.

This clonotype occurred many times. This chain connects TRBV7-6 to TRBJ1-1, with D maybe TRBD1 (6 bases). Trimming pared 1 base from V and 1 base from J, leaving 7 bases between. CDR3 length: 14 amino acids. Germline lookup yields CDR1 SGHVS and CDR2 FNYEAQ. The CDR3 sequence: CASSLGTENTEAFF. The DNA for the CDR3 is TGTGCCAGCAGCTTAGGGACAGAGAACACTGAAGCTTTCTTT.